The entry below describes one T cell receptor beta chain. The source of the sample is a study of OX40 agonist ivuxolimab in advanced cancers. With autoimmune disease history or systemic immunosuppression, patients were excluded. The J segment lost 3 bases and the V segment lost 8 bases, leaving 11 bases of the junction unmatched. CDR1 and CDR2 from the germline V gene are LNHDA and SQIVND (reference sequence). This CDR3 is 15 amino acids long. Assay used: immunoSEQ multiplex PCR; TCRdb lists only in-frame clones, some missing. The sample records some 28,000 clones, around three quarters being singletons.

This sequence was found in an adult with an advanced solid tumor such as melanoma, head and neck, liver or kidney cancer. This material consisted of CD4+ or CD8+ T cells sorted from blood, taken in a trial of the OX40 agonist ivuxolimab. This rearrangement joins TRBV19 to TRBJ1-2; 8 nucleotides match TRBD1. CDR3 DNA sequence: TGTGCCAGTGAGGACAGGGAAAGGCTTGACTATGGCTACACCTTC. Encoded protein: CASEDRERLDYGYTF.